The 16 T cell receptor beta chains below come from one sample, sequenced in a study of cytomegalovirus exposure and HLA in healthy donors. PCR primers comprised 60 Vbeta and 13 Jbeta primers. Here immunoSEQ multiplex PCR was the method, and the copy in TCRdb shows in-frame clones only, minus some. This sample has some 48,000 clones, with 80% found just once. The sequenced sample consisted of PBMCs. The receptors were sampled from a man aged 25-45 years in good health and CMV-seropositive.

The rearrangement links TRBV27 to TRBJ1-2; 9 bases are a match to TRBD1. The germline V gene has CDR1 MNHEY and CDR2 SMNVEV (reference sequence). Trimming removed 1 base from V and 0 bases from J; junction bases left unmatched: 6. The CDR3 has 17 residues. CDR3 DNA: TGTGCCAGCAGTTTATTGACAGGGGGGGTGGCTAACTATGGCTACACCTTC. It translates to CASSLLTGGVANYGYTF.

V usage is TRBV4-1 and J usage is TRBJ1-1; no clear D gene. Germline CDR1 reads MGHRA; CDR2 reads YSYEKL. The V and J ends lost 0 bases and 0 bases respectively, with 8 bases between them. The CDR3 has 15 amino acids. The DNA of the CDR3 is TGCGCCAGCAGCCAAGACAGGTTCGTGAACACTGAAGCTTTCTTT. It encodes CASSQDRFVNTEAFF.

This clone was seen only a few times. The genes are TRBV6-5 and TRBJ2-1; 9 bases are a match to TRBD1. This CDR3 contains 13 residues. Germline loops: CDR1 MNHEY, CDR2 SVGAGI. Losses at the gene ends were 6 bases for V and 7 bases for J; bases not matched to a gene: 4. CDR3 nucleotides: TGTGCCAGCAGAGGGACAGGGCGGAATGAGCAGTTCTTC. This sequence encodes CASRGTGRNEQFF.

The V call is TRBV9, the J call TRBJ1-4; 7 bases match TRBD1. CDR3 length: 15 residues. Germline values: CDR1 SGDLS, CDR2 YYNGEE. The junction had 6 bases not matched to a gene; V was cut back by 0 bases and J by 7 bases. The CDR3 region is CASSVGGTVLEKLFF. CDR3 DNA: TGTGCCAGCAGCGTAGGTGGGACAGTACTTGAAAAACTGTTTTTT.

The chain joins TRBV2 to TRBJ2-3, with D uncertain. Trimming stripped 6 bases from V and 2 bases from J, with 6 bases between. The CDR3 has 12 amino acids. Germline CDR1 SNHLY, CDR2 FYNNEI. The CDR3: CASRPNTDTQYF. The CDR3, as DNA: TGTGCCAGCAGGCCTAACACAGATACGCAGTATTTT.

V gene TRBV9 combines with J gene TRBJ2-3, with TRBD2 as a possible D gene (5 bases). The CDR3 has 14 residues. V dropped 4 bases and J dropped 2 bases, with 11 bases sitting between them. Germline CDR1 is SGDLS and CDR2 is YYNGEE. In DNA form, the CDR3 reads TGTGCCAGCAGCCCTAGGCGGGCCACAGATACGCAGTATTTT. Amino acids: CASSPRRATDTQYF.

The chain is built from TRBV6-1 and TRBJ2-3; 9 bases fit TRBD1. Germline CDR1 reads MNHNS; CDR2 reads SASEGT. The CDR3 extends over 15 amino acids. V was clipped by 4 bases and J by 5 bases; unmatched bases: 7. The CDR3 reads CASSAGTGSVDTQYF. The CDR3 DNA sequence: TGTGCCAGCAGTGCCGGGACAGGGTCAGTAGATACGCAGTATTTT.

This chain connects TRBV7-9 to TRBJ1-6, with D tentatively TRBD1 (6 bases). Germline CDR1 is SEHNR and CDR2 is FQNEAQ (reference sequence). The CDR3 loop spans 14 amino acids. The V end lost 5 bases, the J end lost 3 bases, and 8 bases lay between the germline ends. The CDR3 here is CASSPDSYNSPLHF. The CDR3 bases are TGTGCCAGCAGCCCGGACAGCTATAATTCACCCCTCCACTTT.

CDR3 in amino acids: CASSPTGLSGNTIYF. The CDR3 DNA reads as TGTGCCAGCAGTCCTACAGGGCTCTCTGGAAACACCATATATTTT. The rearrangement uses TRBV11-2 and TRBJ1-3, with D perhaps matching TRBD1 (6 bases). V shed 6 bases and J shed 0 bases, with 12 bases lying between them. This CDR3 region has 15 residues. The germline gives CDR1 SGHAT, CDR2 FQNNGV.

The chain combines TRBV19 with TRBJ1-5, with D possibly TRBD1 on 5 matching bases. Between the trimmed V and J ends, which lost 8 bases and 8 bases, there was a span of 16 bases. There are 13 residues in the CDR3. Germline V lookup: CDR1 LNHDA, CDR2 SQIVND (reference sequence). The CDR3 DNA follows: TGTGCCAGTGATTCGGGGGATTGGGAGCCCCAGCATTTT. This translates into CASDSGDWEPQHF.

The chain uses TRBV2 and TRBJ2-2; 8 positions match TRBD1. This CDR3 contains 16 residues. Germline V gives CDR1 SNHLY, CDR2 FYNNEI. The V gene end was trimmed by 3 bases and the J gene end by 4 bases; junction bases not matched to a gene: 7. CDR3 coding DNA: TGTGCCAGCAGTGAGAGGCGGCAGGGGGCCACCGGGGAGCTGTTTTTT. Translation: CASSERRQGATGELFF.

The rearrangement links TRBV19 to TRBJ2-1; 8 bases are a match to TRBD2. Germline V gene data show CDR1 as LNHDA and CDR2 as SQIVND (reference sequence). V trimming: 5 bases; J trimming: 2 bases; junction bases outside the gene matches: 5. The CDR3 length is 15 residues. DNA for the CDR3: TGTGCCAGTAGTCGAGGCGGGGGGACCTACAATGAGCAGTTCTTC. Translated, it gives CASSRGGGTYNEQFF. Combining the CDR3 with reference TRBV19 and TRBJ2-1 gives the whole variable domain DGGITQSPKYLFRKEGQNVTLSCEQNLNHDAMYWYRQDPGQGLRLIYYSQIVNDFQKGDIAEGYSVSREKKESFPLTVTSAQKNPTAFYLCASSRGGGTYNEQFFGPGTRLTVL.

This sequence joins TRBV10-1 and TRBJ2-2; 7 positions match TRBD2. Germline V CDR1 and CDR2: WNHNN, SYGVQD (reference sequence). Germline trimming cut 3 bases from V and 5 bases from J; bases unmatched to any gene: 6. CDR3 size: 15 residues. The CDR3 loop reads CASSEVGGFTGELFF. DNA of the CDR3: TGCGCCAGCAGTGAAGTCGGGGGGTTTACCGGGGAGCTGTTTTTT.

The chain is built from TRBV9 and TRBJ1-1, with 7 positions matching TRBD1. Germline V gives CDR1 SGDLS, CDR2 YYNGEE. With V trimmed by 3 bases and J by 8 bases, 4 bases remained unmatched. CDR3 length equals 12 residues. The CDR3 DNA reads TGTGCCAGCAGCGGCCGGACAGGAGAAGCTTTCTTT. It specifies CASSGRTGEAFF.

The chain combines TRBV6-5 with TRBJ1-2, with a weak D call TRBD1 (6 bases). V lost 7 bases, J lost 7 bases, and 16 bases lay in between. The CDR3 has 13 residues. Germline values: CDR1 MNHEY, CDR2 SVGAGI. The CDR3 is CASTTGGGGGYTF. In DNA, the CDR3 is TGTGCCAGCACCACCGGGGGGGGCGGTGGCTACACCTTC.

This clone was detected a few times. This chain connects TRBV6-1 to TRBJ2-7, with TRBD2 identical over 7 bases. The J segment lost 2 bases and the V segment lost 2 bases, leaving 6 bases of the junction unmatched. The CDR3 loop spans 15 amino acids. CDR1 and CDR2 from the germline V gene are MNHNS and SASEGT. The CDR3 DNA reads TGTGCCAGCAGTGAATCGACGGGGGGACCCTACGAGCAGTACTTC. Translating gives CASSESTGGPYEQYF.